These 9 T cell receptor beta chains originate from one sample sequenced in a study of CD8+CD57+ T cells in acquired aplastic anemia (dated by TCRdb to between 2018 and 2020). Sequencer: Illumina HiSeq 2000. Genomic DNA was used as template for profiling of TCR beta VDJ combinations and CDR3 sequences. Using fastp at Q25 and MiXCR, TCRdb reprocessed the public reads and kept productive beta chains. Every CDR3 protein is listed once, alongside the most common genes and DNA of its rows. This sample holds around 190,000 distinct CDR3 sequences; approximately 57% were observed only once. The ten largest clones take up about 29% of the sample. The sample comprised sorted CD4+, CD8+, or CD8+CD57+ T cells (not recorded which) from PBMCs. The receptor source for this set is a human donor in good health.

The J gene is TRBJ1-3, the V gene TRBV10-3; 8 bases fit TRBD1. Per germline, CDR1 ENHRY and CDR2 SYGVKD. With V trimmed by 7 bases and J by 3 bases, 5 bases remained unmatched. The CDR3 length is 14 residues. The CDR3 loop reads CAIKETGVGNTIYF. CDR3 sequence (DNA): TGTGCCATCAAAGAGACAGGGGTTGGAAACACCATATATTTT.

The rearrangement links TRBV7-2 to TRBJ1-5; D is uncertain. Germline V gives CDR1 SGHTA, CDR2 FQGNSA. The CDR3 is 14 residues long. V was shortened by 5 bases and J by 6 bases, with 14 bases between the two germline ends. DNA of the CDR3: TGTGCCAGCAGCCCCGATTCCGGCGTTCAGCCCCAGCATTTT. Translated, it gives CASSPDSGVQPQHF.

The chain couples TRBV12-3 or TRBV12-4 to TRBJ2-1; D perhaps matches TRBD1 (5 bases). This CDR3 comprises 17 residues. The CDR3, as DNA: TGTGCTAGTGGTTTGGATAAGACAGAGATAGCCAAAAACATTCAGTTCTTC. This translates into CASGLDKTEIAKNIQFF.

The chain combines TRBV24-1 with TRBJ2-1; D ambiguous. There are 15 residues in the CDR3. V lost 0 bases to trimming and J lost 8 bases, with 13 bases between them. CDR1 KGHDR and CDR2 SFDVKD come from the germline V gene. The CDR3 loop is CATSDLRQSGDEQFF. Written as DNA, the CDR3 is TGTGCCACCAGTGATTTGAGGCAGTCAGGCGATGAGCAGTTCTTC.

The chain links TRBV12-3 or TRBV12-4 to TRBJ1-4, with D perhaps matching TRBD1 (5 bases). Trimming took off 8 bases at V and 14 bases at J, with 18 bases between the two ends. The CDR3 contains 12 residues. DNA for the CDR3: TGTGCCAGCGGGGGGTTTCCCGCCGGGCTGTTTTTT. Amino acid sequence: CASGGFPAGLFF.

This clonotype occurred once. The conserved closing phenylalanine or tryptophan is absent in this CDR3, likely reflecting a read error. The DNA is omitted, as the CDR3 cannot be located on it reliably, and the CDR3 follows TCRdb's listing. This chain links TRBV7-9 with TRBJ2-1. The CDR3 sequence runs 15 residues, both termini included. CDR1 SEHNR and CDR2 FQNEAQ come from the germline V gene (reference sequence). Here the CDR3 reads CASSLSEWPYNEQLS.

The CDR3 here is CASSLGSPTSNSPLHF. The CDR3 coding sequence is TGTGCCAGTTCCCTGGGGTCCCCGACTTCTAATTCACCCCTCCACTTT. The chain is built from TRBV25-1 and TRBJ1-6, with no clear D. The CDR3 covers 16 residues. Germline CDR1 is MGHDK and CDR2 is SYGVNS. Deletions cut 9 bases from V and 6 bases from J, with 21 bases between.

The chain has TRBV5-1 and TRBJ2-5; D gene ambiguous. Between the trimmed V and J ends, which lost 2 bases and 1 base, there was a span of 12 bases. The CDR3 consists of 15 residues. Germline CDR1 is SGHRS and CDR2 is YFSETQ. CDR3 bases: TGCGCCAGCAGCTTATTCTCGCCCCTCCAAGAGACCCAGTACTTC. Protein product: CASSLFSPLQETQYF. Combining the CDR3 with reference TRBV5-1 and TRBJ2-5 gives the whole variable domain KAGVTQTPRYLIKTRGQQVTLSCSPISGHRSVSWYQQTPGQGLQFLFEYFSETQRNKGNFPGRFSGRQFSNSRSEMNVSTLELGDSALYLCASSLFSPLQETQYFGPGTRLLVL.

The CDR3, as DNA: TGCGCCAGCAGTGTGGCTAGCAGCTCGTTCACCGGGGAGCTGTTTTTT. Translating gives CASSVASSSFTGELFF. The chain carries TRBV10-1 and TRBJ2-2, with D tentatively TRBD2 (5 bases). This CDR3 has 16 residues. In germline, CDR1 is WNHNN, CDR2 SYGVQD (reference sequence). The V and J ends lost 4 bases and 4 bases respectively, with 16 bases between them.